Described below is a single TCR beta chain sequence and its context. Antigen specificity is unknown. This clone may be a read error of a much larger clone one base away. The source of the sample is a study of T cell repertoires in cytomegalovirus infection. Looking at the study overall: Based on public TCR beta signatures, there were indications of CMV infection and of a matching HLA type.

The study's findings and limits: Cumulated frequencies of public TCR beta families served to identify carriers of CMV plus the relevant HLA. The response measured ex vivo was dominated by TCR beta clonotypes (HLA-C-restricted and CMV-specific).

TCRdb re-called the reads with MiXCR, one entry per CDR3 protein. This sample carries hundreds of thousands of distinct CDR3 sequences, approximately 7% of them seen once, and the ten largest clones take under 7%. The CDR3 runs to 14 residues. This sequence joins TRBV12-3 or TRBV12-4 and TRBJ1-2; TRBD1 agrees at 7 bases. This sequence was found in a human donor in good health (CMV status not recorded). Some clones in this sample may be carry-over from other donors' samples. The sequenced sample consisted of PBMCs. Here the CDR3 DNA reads TGTGCCAGCAGTAGTCAGACAGGGATGGATGGCTACATCTTC. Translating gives CASSSQTGMDGYIF.